A single sample is the source of the 13 T cell receptor beta chains below, sequenced in a study of T cells after yellow fever vaccination. Each CDR3 protein gets one entry after TCRdb re-called the 5' RACE reads with MiXCR. The table lists hundreds of thousands of distinct CDR3 sequences, roughly 3.5% of them singletons. Specimen: PBMCs, collected on the day of the yellow fever booster vaccination. The source is a man younger than 35 who received the YFV17D yellow fever vaccine.

This clonotype was found many times. CDR3 sequence: CSATGLREREEQFF. CDR3 DNA sequence: TGCAGTGCTACGGGACTCAGGGAACGGGAGGAGCAGTTCTTC. J is TRBJ2-1 and V is TRBV20-1; TRBD2 is a possible D gene (6 bases). Looked up from germline, CDR1 is DFQATT and CDR2 is SNEGSKA (reference sequence). The germline V and J ends were trimmed by 4 bases and 10 bases, with 20 bases remaining between them. The CDR3 spans 14 residues.

The chain is built from TRBV6-2 or TRBV6-3 and TRBJ1-2; no clear D. Trimming took 5 bases from V and 3 from J, leaving 16 bases between them. The CDR3 has 15 amino acids. Germline CDR1 reads MNHEY; CDR2 reads SVGEGT. The chain's CDR3 is CASSLAGADYYGYTF. CDR3 sequence (DNA): TGTGCCAGCAGTCTAGCAGGCGCCGATTACTATGGCTACACCTTC.

This clonotype has ten or more counts. The chain couples TRBV29-1 to TRBJ1-1; D is undetermined. The V and J ends lost 0 bases and 5 bases respectively, with 4 bases between them. Germline loops: CDR1 SQVTM, CDR2 ANQGSEA. The CDR3 sequence is 11 residues long. The CDR3 protein is CSVEDLTEAFF. CDR3 DNA sequence: TGCAGCGTTGAAGACCTGACTGAAGCTTTCTTT.

This clonotype turned up a few times. V usage is TRBV7-3 and J usage is TRBJ2-5; D call uncertain. The germline V gene has CDR1 SGHTA and CDR2 FQGTGA. This CDR3 comprises 14 residues. V dropped 6 bases and J dropped 4 bases, with 15 bases sitting between them. The CDR3 region has the DNA TGTGCCAGCAGTAACCTAGGGTTAGGAGAGACCCAGTACTTC. It specifies CASSNLGLGETQYF.

There are many counts of this clonotype. The chain employs TRBV11-1 and TRBJ2-7; D perhaps matches TRBD2 (5 bases). CDR3 length: 12 residues. The germline V gene encodes CDR1 SGHAT and CDR2 FQDESV (reference sequence). Trimming took off 1 base at V and 6 bases at J, with 7 bases between the two ends. The CDR3 DNA is TGTGCCAGCAGCTTAGGCGGGCGCGAGCAGTACGTC. Translated, it gives CASSLGGREQYV.

This clonotype came up a few times. The V call is TRBV6-2 or TRBV6-3, the J call TRBJ2-5; the match to TRBD2 covers 11 bases. CDR1 is MNHEY, CDR2 SVGEGT, per germline. The CDR3 is made up of 17 amino acids. V shed 0 bases, J shed 6 bases, and the junction held 9 bases outside the gene matches. The CDR3 reads CASSYSILAGAGKTQYF. DNA of the CDR3: TGTGCCAGCAGTTACTCGATACTAGCGGGGGCAGGGAAGACCCAGTACTTC.

This clonotype has at least ten counts. The genes are TRBV18 and TRBJ2-5, with D possibly being TRBD1 (6 bases). Germline V lookup: CDR1 KGHSH, CDR2 LQKENI. Trimming took off 4 bases at V and 5 bases at J, with 17 bases between the two ends. CDR3 length: 15 amino acids. This chain's CDR3 is CASSLLDSPKETQYF. As DNA, the CDR3 is TGTGCCAGCTCACTCCTGGACAGTCCCAAGGAGACCCAGTACTTC. The whole variable domain, remainder taken from reference TRBV18 and TRBJ2-5, is NAGVMQNPRHLVRRRGQEARLRCSPMKGHSHVYWYRQLPEEGLKFMVYLQKENIIDESGMPKERFSAEFPKEGPSILRIQQVVRGDSAAYFCASSLLDSPKETQYFGPGTRLLVL.

In its sample, this clonotype was seen many times. The chain links TRBV7-2 to TRBJ2-1; D call uncertain. Trimming shortened V by 1 base and J by 4 bases, and 8 bases separated the two germline ends. Germline values: CDR1 SGHTA, CDR2 FQGNSA. This CDR3 contains 14 residues. The CDR3 DNA reads as TGTGCCAGCAGCTTAGAGGCAGGTTACAATGAGCAGTTCTTC. This sequence encodes CASSLEAGYNEQFF.

CDR3: CASSFYPYEQYF. The CDR3 nucleotides read TGCGCCAGCAGTTTTTACCCCTACGAGCAGTACTTC. The chain couples TRBV23-1 to TRBJ2-7; D call uncertain. TRBV23-1 is recorded as an ORF, its role being uncertain. This CDR3 has 12 residues. V was clipped by 5 bases and J by 2 bases, with 7 bases between them.

This clonotype was seen a handful of times. This sequence joins TRBV12-3 or TRBV12-4 and TRBJ1-4, with a possible D match to TRBD1 (6 bases). Trimming cost V 6 bases and J 5 bases, with 16 bases left between them. CDR3 length equals 15 residues. This chain's CDR3 is CASSPRGGANEKLFF. CDR3 coding DNA: TGTGCCAGCAGCCCTAGGGGGGGCGCCAATGAAAAACTGTTTTTT.

This clonotype was recorded many times. The gene calls are TRBV20-1 and TRBJ2-3; a weak D match, TRBD1 (5 bases). The CDR3 runs to 16 residues. The V and J ends lost 0 bases and 5 bases respectively, with 18 bases between them. Germline assignment: CDR1 DFQATT and CDR2 SNEGSKA (reference sequence). CDR3: CSARDRLGLPGDTQYF. Written as DNA, the CDR3 is TGCAGTGCTAGAGATAGGCTGGGGCTCCCGGGAGATACGCAGTATTTT.

This clonotype was counted many times. The chain has TRBV5-1 and TRBJ2-5; a weak D match, TRBD1 (5 bases). V shed 3 bases and J shed 5 bases, with 11 bases lying between them. The germline CDR1 and CDR2 sequences are SGHRS and YFSETQ. This CDR3 is built from 13 residues. CDR3 bases: TGCGCCAGCAGCTCCCAGGGTACGGAGACCCAGTACTTC. Amino acids: CASSSQGTETQYF.

There are many counts of this clonotype. V is TRBV5-1 and J is TRBJ2-3, with a tentative D call TRBD2 (5 bases). This CDR3 comprises 16 residues. Trimming took off 4 bases at V and 4 bases at J, with 19 bases between the two ends. Germline loops: CDR1 SGHRS, CDR2 YFSETQ. The CDR3 coding sequence is TGCGCCAGCAGCCGGAGTCAGCCTAGCATTGCAGATACGCAGTATTTT. Translated: CASSRSQPSIADTQYF.